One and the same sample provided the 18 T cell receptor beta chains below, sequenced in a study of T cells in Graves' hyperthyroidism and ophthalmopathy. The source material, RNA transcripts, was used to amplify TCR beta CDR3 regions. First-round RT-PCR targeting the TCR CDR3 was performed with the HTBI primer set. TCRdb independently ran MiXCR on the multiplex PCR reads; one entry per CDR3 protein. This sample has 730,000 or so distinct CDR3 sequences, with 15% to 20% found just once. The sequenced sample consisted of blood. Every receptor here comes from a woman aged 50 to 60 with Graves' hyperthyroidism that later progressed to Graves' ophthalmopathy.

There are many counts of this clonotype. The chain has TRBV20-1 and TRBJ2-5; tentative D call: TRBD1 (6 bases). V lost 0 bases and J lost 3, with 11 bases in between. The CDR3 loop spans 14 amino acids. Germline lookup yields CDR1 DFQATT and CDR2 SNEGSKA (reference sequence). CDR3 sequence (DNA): TGCAGTGCTAGAGATCGCAGGGGAGAAGAGACCCAGTACTTC. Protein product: CSARDRRGEETQYF.

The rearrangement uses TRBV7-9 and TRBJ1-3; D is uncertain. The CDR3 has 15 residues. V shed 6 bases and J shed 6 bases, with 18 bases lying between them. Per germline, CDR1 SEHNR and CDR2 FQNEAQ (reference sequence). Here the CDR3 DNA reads TGTGCCAGCAGTCCAACGGCGGGGTTCGAAAACACCATATATTTT. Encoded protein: CASSPTAGFENTIYF.

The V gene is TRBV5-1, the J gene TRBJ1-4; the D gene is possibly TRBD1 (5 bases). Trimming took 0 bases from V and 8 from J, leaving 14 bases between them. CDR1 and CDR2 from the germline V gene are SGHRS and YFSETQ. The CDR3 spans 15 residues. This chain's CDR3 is CASSLEGQGQEKLFF. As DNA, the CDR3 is TGCGCCAGCAGCTTGGAGGGGCAGGGTCAAGAAAAACTGTTTTTT.

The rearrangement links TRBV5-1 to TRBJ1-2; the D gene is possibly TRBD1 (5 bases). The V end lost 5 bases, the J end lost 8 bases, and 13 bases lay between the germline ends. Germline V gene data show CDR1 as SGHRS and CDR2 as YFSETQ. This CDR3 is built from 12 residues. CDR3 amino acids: CASRSGGSGYTF. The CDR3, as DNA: TGCGCCAGCAGGTCTGGGGGGAGCGGCTACACCTTC.

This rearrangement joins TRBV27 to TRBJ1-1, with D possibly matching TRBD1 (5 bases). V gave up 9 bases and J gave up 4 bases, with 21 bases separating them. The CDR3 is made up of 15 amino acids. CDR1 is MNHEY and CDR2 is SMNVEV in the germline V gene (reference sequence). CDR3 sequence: CASSESGTWSTEAFF. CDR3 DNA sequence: TGTGCCAGTTCTGAATCCGGGACGTGGAGCACTGAAGCTTTCTTT.

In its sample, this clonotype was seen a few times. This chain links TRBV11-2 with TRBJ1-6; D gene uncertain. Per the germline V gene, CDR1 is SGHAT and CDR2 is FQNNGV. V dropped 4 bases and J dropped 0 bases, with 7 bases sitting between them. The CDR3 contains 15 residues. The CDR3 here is CASSSTSSYNSPLHF. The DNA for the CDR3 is TGTGCCAGCAGCTCCACAAGCTCCTATAATTCACCCCTCCACTTT. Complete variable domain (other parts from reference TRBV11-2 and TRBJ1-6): EAGVAQSPRYKIIEKRQSVAFWCNPISGHATLYWYQQILGQGPKLLIQFQNNGVVDDSQLPKDRFSAERLKGVDSTLKIQPAKLEDSAVYLCASSSTSSYNSPLHFGNGTRLTVT.

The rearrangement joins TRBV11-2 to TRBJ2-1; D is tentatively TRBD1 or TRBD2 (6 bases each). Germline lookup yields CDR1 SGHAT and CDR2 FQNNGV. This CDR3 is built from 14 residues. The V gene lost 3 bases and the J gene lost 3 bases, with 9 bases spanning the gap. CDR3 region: CASSFEGGYNEQFF. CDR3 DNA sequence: TGTGCCAGCAGCTTTGAGGGGGGCTACAATGAGCAGTTCTTC.

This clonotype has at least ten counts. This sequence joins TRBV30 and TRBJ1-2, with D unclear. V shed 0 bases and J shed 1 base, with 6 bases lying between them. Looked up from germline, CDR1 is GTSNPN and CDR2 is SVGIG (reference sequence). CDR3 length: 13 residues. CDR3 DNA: TGTGCCTGGAGTGTCCAGATTAACTATGGCTACACCTTC. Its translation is CAWSVQINYGYTF.

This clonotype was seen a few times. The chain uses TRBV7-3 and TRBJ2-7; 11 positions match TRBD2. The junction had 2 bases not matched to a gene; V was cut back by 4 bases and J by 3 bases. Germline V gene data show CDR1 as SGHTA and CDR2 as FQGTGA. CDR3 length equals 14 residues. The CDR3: CASSSTSGNYEQYF. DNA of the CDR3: TGTGCCAGCAGCTCGACTAGCGGGAACTACGAGCAGTACTTC.

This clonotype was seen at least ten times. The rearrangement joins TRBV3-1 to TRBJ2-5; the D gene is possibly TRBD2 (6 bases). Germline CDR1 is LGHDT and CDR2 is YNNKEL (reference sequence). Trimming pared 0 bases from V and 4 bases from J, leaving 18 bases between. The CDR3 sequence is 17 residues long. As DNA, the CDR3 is TGTGCCAGCAGCCAAGATTTTAGCGGCCGGGCTCGAGAGACCCAGTACTTC. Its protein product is CASSQDFSGRARETQYF.

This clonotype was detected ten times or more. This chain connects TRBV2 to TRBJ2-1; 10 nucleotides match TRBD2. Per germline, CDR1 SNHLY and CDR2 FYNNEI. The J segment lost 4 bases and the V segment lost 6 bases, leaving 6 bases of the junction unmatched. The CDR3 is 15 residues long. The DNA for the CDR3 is TGTGCCAGCAGACGGGGACTAGCGCAGTACAATGAGCAGTTCTTC. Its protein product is CASRRGLAQYNEQFF.

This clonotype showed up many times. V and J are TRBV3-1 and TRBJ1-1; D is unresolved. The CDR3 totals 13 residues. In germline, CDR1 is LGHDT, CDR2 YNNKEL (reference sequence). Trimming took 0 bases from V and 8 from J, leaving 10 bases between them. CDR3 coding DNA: TGTGCCAGCAGCCAAGATATCGTAAACGAAGCTTTCTTT. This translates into CASSQDIVNEAFF.

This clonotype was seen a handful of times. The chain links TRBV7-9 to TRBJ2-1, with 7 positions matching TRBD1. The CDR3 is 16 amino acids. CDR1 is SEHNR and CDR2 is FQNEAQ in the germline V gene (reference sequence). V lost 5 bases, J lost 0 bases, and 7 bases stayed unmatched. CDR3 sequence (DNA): TGTGCCAGCAGCCCAGAGCACAGGGGCTCCTACAATGAGCAGTTCTTC. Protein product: CASSPEHRGSYNEQFF. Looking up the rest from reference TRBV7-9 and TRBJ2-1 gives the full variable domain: DTGVSQNPRHKITKRGQNVTFRCDPISEHNRLYWYRQTLGQGPEFLTYFQNEAQLEKSRLLSDRFSAERPKGSFSTLEIQRTEQGDSAMYLCASSPEHRGSYNEQFFGPGTRLTVL.

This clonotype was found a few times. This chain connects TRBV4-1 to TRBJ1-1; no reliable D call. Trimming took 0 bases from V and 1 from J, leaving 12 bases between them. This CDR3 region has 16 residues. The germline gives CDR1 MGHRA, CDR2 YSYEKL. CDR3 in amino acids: CASSQEQLRKNTEAFF. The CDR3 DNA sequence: TGCGCCAGCAGCCAAGAGCAGTTGCGGAAGAACACTGAAGCTTTCTTT.

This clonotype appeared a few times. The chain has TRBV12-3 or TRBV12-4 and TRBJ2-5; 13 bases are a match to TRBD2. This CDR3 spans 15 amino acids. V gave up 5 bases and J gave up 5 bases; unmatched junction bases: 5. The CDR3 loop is CASSLGLAGWETQYF. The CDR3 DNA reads TGTGCCAGCAGTCTGGGACTAGCGGGGTGGGAGACCCAGTACTTC.

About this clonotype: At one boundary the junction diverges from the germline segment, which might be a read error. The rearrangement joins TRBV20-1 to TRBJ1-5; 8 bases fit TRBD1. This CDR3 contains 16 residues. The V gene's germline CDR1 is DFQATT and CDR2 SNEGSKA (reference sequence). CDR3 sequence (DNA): TGCAGTGCCCGCCCGACAGGGGCCTATAGCAATCGGCCCCAGCATTTT. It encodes CSARPTGAYSNRPQHF.

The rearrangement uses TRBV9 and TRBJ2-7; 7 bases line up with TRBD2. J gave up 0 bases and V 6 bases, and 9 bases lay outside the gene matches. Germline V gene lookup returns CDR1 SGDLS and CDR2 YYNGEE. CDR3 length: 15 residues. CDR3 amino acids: CASNRGLADSYEQYF. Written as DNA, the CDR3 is TGTGCCAGCAATCGCGGGCTAGCGGACTCCTACGAGCAGTACTTC.

The CDR3 loop is CASSQIRTGVTDTQYF. As DNA, the CDR3 is TGTGCCAGCAGCCAAATTCGGACGGGTGTCACAGATACGCAGTATTTT. The genes are TRBV14 and TRBJ2-3; D remains ambiguous. V was clipped by 2 bases and J by 2 bases, with 14 bases between them. The V gene's germline CDR1 is SGHDN and CDR2 FVKESK. The CDR3 totals 16 residues.